Listed below are T cell receptor beta chains from one sample, sequenced in a study of cytomegalovirus exposure and HLA in healthy donors. This table comes from immunoSEQ multiplex PCR, and its TCRdb copy is limited to in-frame clones, with some not included. The sample holds some 150,000 clones, roughly 80% seen once. Material for sequencing was PBMCs. The origin of the receptors is a woman aged 40 to 55 in good health and CMV-seropositive. The CDR3 runs from the conserved cysteine through the conserved F or W. The D gene is left open where the match is weak. Only part of the rows carry a size: once, few, many, or a class if the clone is expanded.

D	J	V	size	DNA	CDR3
.	TRBJ2-5	TRBV7-9	.	TGTGCCAGCAGCCTGCTGGCGGGGGCCCACGGGGAGACCCAGTACTTC	CASSLLAGAHGETQYF
.	TRBJ1-2	TRBV27	.	TGTGCCAGCAGTCCGTTGACCGACAGCAACTATGGCTACACCTTC	CASSPLTDSNYGYTF
TRBD1	TRBJ1-4	TRBV4-2	.	TGTGCCAGCAATGGGGACAGGGGGCCCGGAAAACTGTTTTTT	CASNGDRGPGKLFF
.	TRBJ2-1	TRBV10-3	.	TGTGCCACCCTGGGCGGAGGAGGGCCATCAGGGGAGCAGTTCTTC	CATLGGGGPSGEQFF
.	TRBJ2-3	TRBV6-1	.	TGTGCCAGCAGCGTAGACACAGATACGCAGTATTTT	CASSVDTDTQYF
.	TRBJ2-2	TRBV5-4	once	TGTGCCAGCAGCTTGGTAGGGGCGGACACCGGGGAGCTGTTTTTT	CASSLVGADTGELFF
TRBD1	TRBJ2-7	TRBV10-3	.	TGTGCCATCAGTAAGGGACAGGGTAGGGACGAGCAGTACTTC	CAISKGQGRDEQYF
.	TRBJ2-3	TRBV11-3	.	TGTGCCAGCAGCCTTTCCACAGATACGCAGTATTTT	CASSLSTDTQYF
TRBD1	TRBJ2-5	TRBV5-4	.	TGTGCCAGCAGCTCAGGGGGCGAGGAGACCCAGTACTTC	CASSSGGEETQYF
.	TRBJ2-2	TRBV6-4	.	TGTGCCAGCAGAAAGGGGCAGAACACCGGGGAGCTGTTTTTT	CASRKGQNTGELFF
.	TRBJ2-7	TRBV9	.	TGTGCCAGCAGCGGGACGACAGGTTACGAGCAGTACTTC	CASSGTTGYEQYF
.	TRBJ2-1	TRBV9	.	TGTGCCAGCAGCGCCCAGGGATCTAATAGAAATGAGCAGTTCTTC	CASSAQGSNRNEQFF
TRBD2	TRBJ2-3	TRBV2	.	TGTGCCAGCAAGAGCGGGGGGGACACAGATACGCAGTATTTT	CASKSGGDTDTQYF
.	TRBJ1-1	TRBV29-1	.	TGCAGCGTTGACGGTAGGCAGGGGATAAGGGAAGCTTTCTTT	CSVDGRQGIREAFF
.	TRBJ1-2	TRBV7-9	few	TGTGCCAGCAGCTTACGGGTCTATGGCTACACCTTC	CASSLRVYGYTF
TRBD1	TRBJ1-4	TRBV28	.	TGTGCCAGCAGTTCACCGGGACAGGGTGATGAAAAACTGTTTTTT	CASSSPGQGDEKLFF
TRBD2	TRBJ2-5	TRBV27	.	TGTGCCAGCAGTTTCTTCGCCGGGGGGGTCGGGGGAGAGACCCAGTACTTC	CASSFFAGGVGGETQYF
TRBD2	TRBJ2-7	TRBV4-2	.	TGTGCCAGCAGCCAACCCCGGACTAGCGGGAACTACGAGCAGTACTTC	CASSQPRTSGNYEQYF
TRBD2	TRBJ2-3	TRBV7-8	.	TGTGCCAGCAGCTTTAGCAGGGGACTAGTAAATGGGGAAACAGATACGCAGTATTTT	CASSFSRGLVNGETDTQYF
.	TRBJ2-7	TRBV6-6	.	TGTGCCAGCAGTTCCTTTTTACTCTACGAGCAGTACTTC	CASSSFLLYEQYF
.	TRBJ2-7	TRBV5-4	.	TGTGCCAGCAGCTTGTTCGGAGGCTACGAGCAGTACTTC	CASSLFGGYEQYF
TRBD2	TRBJ2-1	TRBV5-4	.	TGTGCCAGCAGCTGGACCCCGGGAGCGGGGGATAACAATGAGCAGTTCTTC	CASSWTPGAGDNNEQFF
TRBD1	TRBJ1-5	TRBV5-1	.	TGCGCCAGCAGCGAAGGGGGCGAGGGGCCCCAGCATTTT	CASSEGGEGPQHF
.	TRBJ2-6	TRBV19	once	TGTGCCAGTACTGGGGGAGGAGTCTCTGGGGCCAACGTCCTGACTTTC	CASTGGGVSGANVLTF
TRBD1	TRBJ2-7	TRBV19	.	TGTGCCAGTAGTAGGGACAGATTTAGCTCCTACGAGCAGTACTTC	CASSRDRFSSYEQYF
.	TRBJ2-7	TRBV21-1	few	TGTGCCAGCAGCAAGACAGGGCTGGGGCCCTACGAGCAGTACTTC	CASSKTGLGPYEQYF
.	TRBJ1-1	TRBV28	.	TGTGCCAGCAGTTTCATCGCAGTCCGCGGGCTGAACACTGAAGCTTTCTTT	CASSFIAVRGLNTEAFF
.	TRBJ2-7	TRBV20-1	.	TGCAGTGGGGCGGGGATCTACGAGCAGTACTTC	CSGAGIYEQYF
TRBD2	TRBJ2-3	TRBV7-9	once	TGTGCCAGCAGCCAACTAGCGGGGGGCCCAGATACGCAGTATTTT	CASSQLAGGPDTQYF
.	TRBJ2-1	TRBV28	once	TGTGCCAGCAGCACCCAGGGAGGTGGAAATGAGCAGTTCTTC	CASSTQGGGNEQFF
.	TRBJ1-5	TRBV18	.	TGTGCCAGCTCAAGTGGCAGGGATGGTCAGCCCCAGCATTTT	CASSSGRDGQPQHF
.	TRBJ2-7	TRBV7-9	.	TGTTCCAGCAGCTTAACCGGTACCTACGAGCAGTACTTC	CSSSLTGTYEQYF
TRBD2	TRBJ2-1	TRBV5-3	.	TGTGCCAGAAGCTTTGGCGGGAGGTGTGGCGATGAGCAGTTCTTC	CARSFGGRCGDEQFF
.	TRBJ2-3	TRBV6-5	.	TGTGCCAGCAGTTACCGCACCGCGGGGTCAGATACGCAGTATTTT	CASSYRTAGSDTQYF
TRBD1	TRBJ1-6	TRBV13	.	TGTGCCAGCAGCCCTCGTGGGACAGGGAATTCACCCCTCCACTTT	CASSPRGTGNSPLHF
.	TRBJ2-1	TRBV28	.	TGTGCCAGCAGTCCCGGTTACAATGAGCAGTTCTTC	CASSPGYNEQFF
TRBD2	TRBJ2-1	TRBV27	.	TGTGCCAGCAGAGCCTACGGGGGGGGATACAATGAGCAGTTCTTC	CASRAYGGGYNEQFF
TRBD2	TRBJ2-3	TRBV5-1	.	TGCGCCAGCAGCTTGGGGACTAGCGCCTTTAGCACAGATACGCAGTATTTT	CASSLGTSAFSTDTQYF
TRBD1	TRBJ2-5	TRBV27	few	TGTGCCAGCAGTTTTCGGGACAGTGAGACCCAGTACTTC	CASSFRDSETQYF
TRBD1	TRBJ2-5	TRBV28	.	TGTGCCAGCAATTTACAGGACAGGGTCCAAGAGACCCAGTACTTC	CASNLQDRVQETQYF
TRBD2	TRBJ2-1	TRBV13	.	TGTGCCAGCAGCCGGGGAGGGTTGGATGAGCAGTTCTTC	CASSRGGLDEQFF
TRBD1	TRBJ1-6	TRBV28	.	TGTGCCAGCACCGCGGACAGGTCCGCCAATTCACCCCTCCACTTT	CASTADRSANSPLHF
TRBD1	TRBJ1-3	TRBV6-1	.	TGTGCCAGCAGTGGACGAACCGGGACAGGGGTTAAAAACACCATATATTTT	CASSGRTGTGVKNTIYF
.	TRBJ2-2	TRBV30	once	TGTGCCTGGAGCTTAACAGGGAATACCGGGGAGCTGTTTTTT	CAWSLTGNTGELFF
TRBD1	TRBJ2-5	TRBV5-1	.	TGCGCCAGTAGGCGTGTATTGAGGGACAGGGTATTAGGAGAGACCCAGTACTTC	CASRRVLRDRVLGETQYF
TRBD1	TRBJ2-7	TRBV27	once	TGTGCCAGCACCCGAGGGGGCTTAATTTACGAGCAGTACTTC	CASTRGGLIYEQYF
TRBD1	TRBJ1-4	TRBV7-9	.	TGTGCCAGCAGCTTAGCGCTGACAGGGGACTCTAATGAAAAACTGTTTTTT	CASSLALTGDSNEKLFF
TRBD2	TRBJ2-7	TRBV7-6	.	TGTGCCAGCAGCTTAGCTGGGACTAGCGGGGGGGCCAACTCCTACGAGCAGTACTTC	CASSLAGTSGGANSYEQYF
TRBD1	TRBJ1-1	TRBV5-5	once	TGTGCCAGCAGCGGGGGACAGGGGCGGACTGAAGCTTTCTTT	CASSGGQGRTEAFF
.	TRBJ2-1	TRBV14	.	TGTGCCAGCAGCCACCTGAGCGGACTAAGCTCCTACAATGAGCAGTTCTTC	CASSHLSGLSSYNEQFF
TRBD1	TRBJ2-1	TRBV7-3	once	TGTGCCAGCAGCAGACAGGGGGAATACAATGAGCAGTTCTTC	CASSRQGEYNEQFF
TRBD1	TRBJ1-2	TRBV6-5	few	TGTGCCAGCAGGAAACAGGGGGCTGGTGGCTACACCTTC	CASRKQGAGGYTF
.	TRBJ1-2	TRBV28	once	TGTGCCAGCAGTTTACCCGGCAGGGTAATAGGCTACACCTTC	CASSLPGRVIGYTF